This T cell receptor (beta chain) was identified during a study of OX40 agonist ivuxolimab in advanced cancers. Whole-study context: Ivuxolimab is an agonistic anti-OX40 (CD134) antibody, and patients were treated with it. Patients were under 90% male with ages roughly 20 to 80, mean 60. Study-level results: In the 0.1 to 3.0 mg/kg range, CD4+ and CD8+ blood T cells had expanded clonally by week 6.

The table lists this clone with a count of one. The antigen is not known. The protocol was immunoSEQ multiplex PCR, while the TCRdb copy is restricted to in-frame clones and leaves out a portion. The table records roughly 60,000 clones, around 83% of them present only once. Excluded were patients having autoimmune disease history or systemic immunosuppression. V lost 4 bases and J lost 2; bases outside the gene matches: 7. The germline V gene has CDR1 MDHEN and CDR2 SYDVKM. The CDR3 runs to 16 residues. The chain carries TRBV28 and TRBJ2-1; 8 bases match TRBD1. The material sequenced was CD4+ or CD8+ T cells sorted from blood, taken in a trial of the OX40 agonist ivuxolimab. This receptor was identified in an adult with an advanced solid tumor such as melanoma, head and neck, liver or kidney cancer. The CDR3 protein is CASSSGTGQTYNEQFF. The CDR3 coding sequence is TGTGCCAGCAGTTCAGGGACAGGTCAGACCTACAATGAGCAGTTCTTC. Full variable domain (outside the CDR3, taken from reference TRBV28 and TRBJ2-1): DVKVTQSSRYLVKRTGEKVFLECVQDMDHENMFWYRQDPGLGLRLIYFSYDVKMKEKGDIPEGYSVSREKKERFSLILESASTNQTSMYLCASSSGTGQTYNEQFFGPGTRLTVL.